Sequencing of this TCR beta chain was carried out in a study of T cell changes during pregnancy in multiple sclerosis. Trimming took 0 bases from V and 1 from J; bases not matched to a gene: 3. The CDR3 consists of 15 residues. Germline V lookup: CDR1 ENHRY, CDR2 SYGVKD. TCRdb's copy holds only in-frame clones and misses some; the assay was immunoSEQ multiplex PCR. The table records about 50,000 clones, about 94% of them present only once. This sequence originates from a female donor with multiple sclerosis, enrolled in a pregnancy study. Sequenced material: CD4+ T cells from peripheral blood mononuclear cells, taken after pregnancy. The chain joins TRBV10-3 to TRBJ2-7; 7 nucleotides line up with TRBD2. The CDR3 DNA sequence: TGTGCCATCAGTGAGTCTACTAGCGCTTCCTACGAGCAGTACTTC. Translation: CAISESTSASYEQYF.